This record concerns one T cell receptor beta chain sequence. Its specificity is not known. The data were taken from a study of beta chain features in type 1 diabetes. At the level of the study: Sorted cells examined across all samples numbered more than 100 million. General observations from the study: Type 1 diabetes patients had moderately but significantly shorter TCRB CDR3s in all four CD4+ subsets.

Expressed TCRB transcripts were sequenced because the isolated RNA had all been reverse transcribed beforehand. Around 3.9 million reads per sample were averaged for naive, central memory and regulatory samples. Assay used: immunoSEQ multiplex PCR; TCRdb lists only in-frame clones, some missing. Counted here are about 620,000 clones, 15% to 17% occurring once; the ten biggest clones make up about 0.086%. The CDR3 extends over 14 amino acids. The germline gives CDR1 SGHTA, CDR2 FQGTGA. Trimming took off 5 bases at V and 0 bases at J, with 8 bases between the two ends. This chain uses TRBV7-3 with TRBJ2-1; D gene uncertain. The sequencing input was naive CD4+ T cells from blood. This sequence originates from a man between 18 and 35 years old in good health. This CDR3 is CASSRPGSYNEQFF. The CDR3 DNA reads as TGTGCCAGCAGCCGGCCCGGCTCCTACAATGAGCAGTTCTTC.